This T cell receptor beta chain came from a study of blood T cell repertoires in COVID-19. Study-wide background: Acute-phase and convalescent COVID-19 samples originated in the United States, Italy and Spain. PBMCs, B-cell-depleted T cells, or T cells were the source of the cDNA or gDNA that made up the material.

Participant ages covered about 18 to 95 years across about 25 US areas. This CDR3 comprises 15 residues. The germline V gene has CDR1 MNHEY and CDR2 SVGAGI. The V and J ends lost 4 bases and 4 bases, in that order; junction bases with no gene match: 5. Produced via immunoSEQ multiplex PCR; TCRdb's table is partial and in-frame only. Found here are fewer than 350,000 clones, 85% to 95% of them singletons; the top ten hold about 3%. V is TRBV6-5 and J is TRBJ1-3; 9 nucleotides align to TRBD1. This receptor was taken from a man aged 40-49 years who had been exposed to COVID-19. Material: PBMCs or T cells enriched from blood (not recorded which). The CDR3 loop reads CASSSGQGSGNTIYF. Written as DNA, the CDR3 is TGTGCCAGCAGTTCCGGACAGGGGTCGGGAAACACCATATATTTT.